This paragraph reports one T cell receptor beta chain. Its antigen is unknown. It is likely a read error, because the conserved phenylalanine at the end of the CDR3 is missing. Starting material of 500 to 600 ng total RNA yielded TCR beta cDNA via a constant-region primer. Slightly modified ARM-PCR, run as three nested multiplex PCR rounds, produced the TCR beta libraries. The study ran its first two PCR rounds for approximately 10 cycles each, using TRBV1-TRBV30 forward primers and a C-beta reverse primer. TCRdb passed the multiplex PCR reads through MiXCR, listing each CDR3 protein once. The data show some 190,000 distinct CDR3 sequences, 85% seen once. V lost 9 bases and J lost 8, with 20 bases in between. The CDR3 extends over 13 amino acids. Germline CDR1 is MNHNS and CDR2 is SASEGT. The data were taken from a study of tumor-infiltrating lymphocytes in primary liver carcinoma. As for the study in general: Donors had hepatocellular carcinoma or combined HCC and intrahepatic cholangiocarcinoma.

Study findings and constraints: When set against blood, tumors had a significantly higher top-250-clone fraction (p = 0.039). Reduced overlap was seen in tumor-adjacent and tumor-blood pairs versus tumor region pairs.

The roughly 17-31 mg bulk tissue piece was not sorted before simultaneous RNA and DNA extraction. Every patient in the cohort had a primary liver carcinoma. That carcinoma was treated by surgical resection. The genes are TRBV6-1 and TRBJ2-7; D gene uncertain. The sequencing sample was made of tumor tissue from primary liver carcinoma. This TCR came from a middle-aged man with primary liver carcinoma and hepatitis B virus infection. The CDR3 sequence: CASSSVPTGKQYL. The CDR3 DNA is TGTGCCAGTAGTTCGGTCCCTACCGGCAAGCAGTACCTC.